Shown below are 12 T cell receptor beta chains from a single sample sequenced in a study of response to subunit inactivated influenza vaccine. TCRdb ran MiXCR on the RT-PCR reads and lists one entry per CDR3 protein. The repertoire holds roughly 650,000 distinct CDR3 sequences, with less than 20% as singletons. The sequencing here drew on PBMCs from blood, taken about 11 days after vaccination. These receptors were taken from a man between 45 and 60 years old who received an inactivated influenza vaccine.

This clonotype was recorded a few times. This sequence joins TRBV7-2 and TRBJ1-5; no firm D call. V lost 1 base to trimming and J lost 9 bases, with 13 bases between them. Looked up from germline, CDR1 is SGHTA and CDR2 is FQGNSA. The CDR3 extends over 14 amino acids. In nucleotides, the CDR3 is TGTGCCAGCAGCTTAGTTGGCGAGGCGGTGCCCCAGCATTTT. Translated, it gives CASSLVGEAVPQHF.

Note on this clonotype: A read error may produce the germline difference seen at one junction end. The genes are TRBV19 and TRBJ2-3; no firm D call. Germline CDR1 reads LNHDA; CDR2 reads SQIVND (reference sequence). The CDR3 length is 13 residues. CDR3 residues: CASSILSSDMQYF. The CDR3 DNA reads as TGTGCCAGTAGTATACTCAGTTCTGATATGCAGTATTTT. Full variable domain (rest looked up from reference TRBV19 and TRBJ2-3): DGGITQSPKYLFRKEGQNVTLSCEQNLNHDAMYWYRQDPGQGLRLIYYSQIVNDFQKGDIAEGYSVSREKKESFPLTVTSAQKNPTAFYLCASSILSSDMQYFGPGTRLTVL.

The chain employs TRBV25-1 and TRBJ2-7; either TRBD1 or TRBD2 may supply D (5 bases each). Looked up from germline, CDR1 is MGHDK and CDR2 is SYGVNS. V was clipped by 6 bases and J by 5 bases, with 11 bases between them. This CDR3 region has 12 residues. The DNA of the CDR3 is TGTGCCAGCAGGGGGTGGGGGAACGAGCAGTACTTC. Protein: CASRGWGNEQYF.

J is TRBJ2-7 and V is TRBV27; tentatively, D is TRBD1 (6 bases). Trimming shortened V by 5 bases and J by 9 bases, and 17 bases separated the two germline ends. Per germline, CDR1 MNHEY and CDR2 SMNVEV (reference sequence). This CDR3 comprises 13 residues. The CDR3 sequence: CASSTGIFPRQYF. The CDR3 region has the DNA TGTGCCAGCAGTACAGGGATATTCCCACGGCAGTACTTC.

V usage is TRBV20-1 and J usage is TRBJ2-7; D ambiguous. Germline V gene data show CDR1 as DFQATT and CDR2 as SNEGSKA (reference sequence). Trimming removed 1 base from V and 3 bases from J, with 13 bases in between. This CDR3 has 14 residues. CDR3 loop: CSARGAFFFYEQYF. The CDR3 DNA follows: TGCAGTGCTAGAGGGGCATTCTTTTTCTACGAGCAGTACTTC.

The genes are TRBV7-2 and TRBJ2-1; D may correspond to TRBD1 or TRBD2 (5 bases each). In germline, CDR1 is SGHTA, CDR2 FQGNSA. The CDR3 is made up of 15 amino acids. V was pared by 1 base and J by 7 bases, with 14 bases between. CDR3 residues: CASSLDWGMFNEQFF. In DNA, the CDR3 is TGTGCCAGCAGCTTAGACTGGGGGATGTTTAATGAGCAGTTCTTC.

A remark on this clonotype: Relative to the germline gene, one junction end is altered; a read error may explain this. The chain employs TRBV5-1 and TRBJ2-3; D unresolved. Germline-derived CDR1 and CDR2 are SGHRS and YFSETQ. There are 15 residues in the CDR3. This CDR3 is CSSSLESSGTDTQYF. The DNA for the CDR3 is TGCTCCAGCAGCTTGGAGAGCTCGGGCACAGATACGCAGTATTTT.

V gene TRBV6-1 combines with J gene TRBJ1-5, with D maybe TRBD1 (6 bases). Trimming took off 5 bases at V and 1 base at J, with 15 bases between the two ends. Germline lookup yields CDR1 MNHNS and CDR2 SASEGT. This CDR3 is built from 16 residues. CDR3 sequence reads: CASSLRGGYSNQPQHF. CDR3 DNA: TGTGCCAGCAGTCTTCGCGGGGGCTACAGCAATCAGCCCCAGCATTTT.

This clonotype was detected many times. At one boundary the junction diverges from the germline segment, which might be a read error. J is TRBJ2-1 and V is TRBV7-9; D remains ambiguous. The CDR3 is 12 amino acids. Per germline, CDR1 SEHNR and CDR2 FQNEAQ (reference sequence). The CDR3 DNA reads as TGTGCCAGCAGCTTAGACGGATATGAGCCGTTCTTC. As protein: CASSLDGYEPFF.

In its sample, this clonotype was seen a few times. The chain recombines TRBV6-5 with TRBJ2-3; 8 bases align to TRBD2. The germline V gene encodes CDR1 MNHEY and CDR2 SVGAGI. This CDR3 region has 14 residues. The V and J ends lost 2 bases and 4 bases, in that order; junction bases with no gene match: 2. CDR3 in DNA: TGTGCCAGCAGTTACACAGCGGGAGCAGATACGCAGTATTTT. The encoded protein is CASSYTAGADTQYF.

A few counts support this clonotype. The CDR3 nucleotides are TGTGCCACCAGCAGGCCGGACAGGGACGAGCAGTACTTC. Translation gives CATSRPDRDEQYF. The chain joins TRBV15 to TRBJ2-7; 8 positions match TRBD1. Per germline, CDR1 LNHNV and CDR2 YYDKDF (reference sequence). Trimming at V came to 3 bases and at J to 5 bases, leaving 3 bases not matched to a gene. The CDR3 runs 13 residues.

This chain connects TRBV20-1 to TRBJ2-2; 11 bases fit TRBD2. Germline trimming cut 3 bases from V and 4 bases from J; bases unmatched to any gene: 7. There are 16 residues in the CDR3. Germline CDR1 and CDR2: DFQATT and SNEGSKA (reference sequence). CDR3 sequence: CSARTSGAVTTGELFF. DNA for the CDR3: TGCAGTGCTAGGACTAGCGGGGCTGTCACCACCGGGGAGCTGTTTTTT.